Described below is a single T cell receptor (beta chain) sequence and its context. This specimen belongs to a study of shared clonotypes between healthy human individuals. The repertoire was sequenced with immunoSEQ multiplex PCR; TCRdb's copy has only in-frame clones and lacks some. This table holds about 590,000 clones, nearly 97% found once. The ends lost 10 bases at V and 11 bases at J; junction bases unmatched: 13. This CDR3 contains 15 residues. Germline-derived CDR1 and CDR2 are MNHEY and SMNVEV (reference sequence). Terminally differentiated effector memory CD45RA+ cells were left out of the naive CD8 fraction, which was CD45RO-negative and positively selected for CCR7. Healthy adults negative for HIV, lacking recent acute infections or vaccinations, served as donors.

This rearrangement joins TRBV27 to TRBJ2-3, with TRBD2 matching over 15 bases. The sample comprised naive CD8+ T cells sorted from blood. The receptor was derived from a woman aged 25 to 39 in good health. CDR3 in DNA: TGTGCCACCGCCTTCGGACTAGCGGGAGGGTTTATGCAGTATTTT. Translating it yields CATAFGLAGGFMQYF.